This T cell receptor beta chain was obtained from a study of T cells in Graves' hyperthyroidism and ophthalmopathy. The wider study: At the time of initial diagnosis and before any treatment, peripheral blood was collected.

Hyperthyroidism, newly diagnosed and lasting under 2 months, affected patients aged 18 to 65. Study outcomes and limitations: Clonotypes that were expanded in thyroid above 0.001 mostly appeared in blood too. Ophthalmopathy was told apart from stable hyperthyroidism by a 13 V-J model.

TCR beta CDR3 regions were amplified from RNA transcripts. HTBI primers were employed in a first-round RT-PCR of the TCR CDR3. Via MiXCR, TCRdb re-called the multiplex PCR reads, giving one row per CDR3 protein. The repertoire consists of fewer than 650,000 distinct CDR3 sequences, with 14% occurring once and the leading ten covering over 11%. This clonotype has a count of ten or more. Its matching antigen is unknown. V trimming: 1 base; J trimming: 4 bases; junction bases outside the gene matches: 6. Germline loops: CDR1 SGHRS, CDR2 YFSETQ. The CDR3 length is 16 residues. The source material was blood. V and J are TRBV5-1 and TRBJ2-2, with 8 bases matching TRBD1. The source is a woman between 40 and 55 years old with Graves' hyperthyroidism. In DNA, the CDR3 is TGCGCCAGCAGCTTGTCGGGACAGGAAGGCACCGGGGAGCTGTTTTTT. Translated: CASSLSGQEGTGELFF.